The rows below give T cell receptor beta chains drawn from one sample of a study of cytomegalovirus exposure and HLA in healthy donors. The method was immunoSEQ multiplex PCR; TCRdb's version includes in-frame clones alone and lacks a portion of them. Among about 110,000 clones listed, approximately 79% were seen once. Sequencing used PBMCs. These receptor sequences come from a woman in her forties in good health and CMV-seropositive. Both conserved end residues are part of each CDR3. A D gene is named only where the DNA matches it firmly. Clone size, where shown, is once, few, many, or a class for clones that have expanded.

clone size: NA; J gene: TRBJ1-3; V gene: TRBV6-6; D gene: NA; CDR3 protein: CASSTDSFSGNTIYF; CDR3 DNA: TGTGCCAGCAGTACGGACAGCTTCTCTGGAAACACCATATATTTT
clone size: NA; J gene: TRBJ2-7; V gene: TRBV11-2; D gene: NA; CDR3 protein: CASRAVEQYF; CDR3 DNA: TGTGCCAGCAGGGCCGTCGAGCAGTACTTC
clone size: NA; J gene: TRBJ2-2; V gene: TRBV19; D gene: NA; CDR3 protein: CASSIDPLGTGELFF; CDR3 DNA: TGTGCCAGTAGTATAGATCCCCTAGGCACCGGGGAGCTGTTTTTT
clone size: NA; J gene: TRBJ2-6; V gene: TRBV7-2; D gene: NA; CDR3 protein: CASSLSGSGANVLTF; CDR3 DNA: TGTGCCAGCAGCTTGTCGGGGTCTGGGGCCAACGTCCTGACTTTC
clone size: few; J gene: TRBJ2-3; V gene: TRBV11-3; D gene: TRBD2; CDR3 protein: CASGGGGDTQYF; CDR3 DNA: TGTGCCTCTGGGGGGGGAGGAGATACGCAGTATTTT
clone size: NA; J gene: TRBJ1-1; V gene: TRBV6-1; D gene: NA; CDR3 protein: CASKGPENTEAFF; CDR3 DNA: TGTGCCAGCAAGGGGCCAGAGAACACTGAAGCTTTCTTT
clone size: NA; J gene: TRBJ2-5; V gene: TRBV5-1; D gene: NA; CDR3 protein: CASSFSTGTETQYF; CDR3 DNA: TGCGCCAGCAGCTTCAGTACAGGGACGGAGACCCAGTACTTC
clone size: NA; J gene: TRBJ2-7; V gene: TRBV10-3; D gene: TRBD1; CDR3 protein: CAISEGTGGRYEQYF; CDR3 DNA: TGTGCCATCAGTGAAGGGACAGGGGGCAGGTACGAGCAGTACTTC
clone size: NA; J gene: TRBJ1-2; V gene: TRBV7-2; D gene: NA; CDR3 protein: CASSARGLDYGYTF; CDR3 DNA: TGTGCCAGCAGCGCTCGAGGGTTGGACTATGGCTACACCTTC
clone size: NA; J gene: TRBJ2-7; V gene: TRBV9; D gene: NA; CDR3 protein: CASGLIYEQYF; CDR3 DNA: TGTGCCAGCGGGCTAATCTACGAGCAGTACTTC